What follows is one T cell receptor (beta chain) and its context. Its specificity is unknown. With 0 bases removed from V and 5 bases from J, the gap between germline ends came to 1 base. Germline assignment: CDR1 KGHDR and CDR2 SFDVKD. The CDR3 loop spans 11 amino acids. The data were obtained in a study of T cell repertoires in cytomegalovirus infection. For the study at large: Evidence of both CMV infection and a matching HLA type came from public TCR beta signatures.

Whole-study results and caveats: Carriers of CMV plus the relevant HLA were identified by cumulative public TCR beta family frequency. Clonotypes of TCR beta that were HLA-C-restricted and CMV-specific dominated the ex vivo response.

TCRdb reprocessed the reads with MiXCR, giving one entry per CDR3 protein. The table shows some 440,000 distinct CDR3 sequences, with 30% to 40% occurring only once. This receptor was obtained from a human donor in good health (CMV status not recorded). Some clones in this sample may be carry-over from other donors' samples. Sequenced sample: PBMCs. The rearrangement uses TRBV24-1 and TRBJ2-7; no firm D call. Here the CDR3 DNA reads TGTGCCACCAGTGATTTGCACGAGCAGTACTTC. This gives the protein CATSDLHEQYF.